The clone carrying this TCR beta chain was recorded a few times. What it recognizes is unknown. TCRdb analysed the 5' RACE reads with MiXCR anew, one entry per CDR3 protein. The sample consists of 1.5 million or so distinct CDR3 sequences, under 35% of them appearing once. The sample belongs to a study of identical twins. Findings of the study overall: Insertions ran lower in abundant cord blood beta clonotypes, though not in memory repertoires.

Trimming took off 5 bases at V and 7 bases at J, with 12 bases between the two ends. The CDR3 covers 14 residues. The sample was cord blood. The source is a newborn girl in good health. The chain carries TRBV12-3 or TRBV12-4 and TRBJ1-6; D is uncertain. CDR3 residues: CASSLQSSNSPLHF. The CDR3 region has the DNA TGTGCCAGCAGTCTACAGTCCTCCAATTCACCCCTCCACTTT.